This T cell receptor beta chain derives from a study of GPR56 and killer-like receptors on CD4 memory cells (dated by TCRdb to the late 2010s). In the study overall: It was proposed in the study that human CD4+ memory T-cell differentiation and cytokine production potential are marked by progressive acquisition of KLRB1, KLRG1, GPR56 and then KLRF1. Healthy blood donors in the study were described as age-matched to the liver disease patients, whose median age was about 68 years.

CDR1 and CDR2 are drawn from the germline V gene: KGHDR, SFDVKD. The CDR3 sequence holds 16 residues, the cysteine and phenylalanine included. No DNA sequence was recorded. This clonotype counts as medium-sized (0.01 to 0.1%) based on its frequency; no count is recorded. Which antigen it targets is not known. Five KLR/GPR56-defined CD4+ populations were enriched by fluorescence-activated cell sorting before TCRbeta sequencing. TCRbeta repertoires of five CD4+ T-cell subsets defined by KLRB1, KLRG1, GPR56 and KLRF1 expression were sequenced to test a linear memory differentiation pathway. TCR-sequenced cells came from peripheral blood of healthy control individuals, reported as five donors in the TCRbeta analysis figure. Heparinized peripheral blood was collected, and every sample was processed within one hour of retrieval. Blood was diluted 1:2 in PBS, and peripheral blood mononuclear cells were then isolated from the diluted blood at room temperature by Biocoll density gradient centrifugation. Before flow sorting, CD4+ T cells were enriched from freshly isolated PBMCs by magnetic sorting with anti-CD4 MicroBeads. A BD FACSAria II was used to sort CD4+ T cells enriched from PBMCs of healthy donors according to marker expression. Surface staining used anti-KLRB1 clone 191B8, anti-KLRF1 clone 4A4.D10 and anti-KLRG1 clone REA261 antibodies from Miltenyi Biotec.

What the study reported, not specific to this receptor: The authors took the finding that clones dominating late populations 4 and 5 were also present in early populations 1 and 2 as evidence for linear differentiation. Low clonal frequency was observed in the marker-negative population, and a progressive increase in clonal frequency, with a corresponding decrease in TCRbeta diversity, was observed along the proposed pathway. Rather than covering full repertoires, the diversity and similarity analyses were limited to the 100 most expanded clones in each population. Overlap of TCR repertoires was especially pronounced between late populations 4 and 5, and partly extended to population 3.

The sample was run on an Illumina HiSeq 2500. To build sequencing libraries, a previously published PCR protocol was used to amplify the recombined TCRbeta locus. The study's own analysis went as follows. Reads whose average quality score was below 30 were removed, and the reads that remained were processed with IMSEQ. Each clonotype was defined by the combination of Vbeta gene, Jbeta gene and CDR3 amino acid sequence. To quantify how much the repertoires of different populations overlapped, the Morisita-Horn index was computed on the top 100 expanded clones. Clonal diversity was assessed with Rényi diversity profiles calculated on the top 100 expanded clones. TCRdb reanalyzed the reads, keeping one entry per CDR3 protein sequence and omitting DNA. The V and J calls reflect TCRdb's pipeline rather than the authors' work. The table kept for this sample lists around 2,400 distinct CDR3 sequences. The top ten clonotypes cover about 4% of the sample.

Sequenced input: memory CD4+ T cells from blood. The chain employs TRBV24-1 and TRBJ2-3; TCRdb calls TRBD2, which cannot be checked without DNA. The sequence derives from a human donor in good health. The CDR3: CATSDLGRGGADTQYF.